This T cell receptor beta chain was recovered during a study of neoadjuvant anti-PD-1 for oral cavity cancer. Overall study context: Most patients had three to four biweekly doses of 3 mg/kg nivolumab before resection. Around day 43, patients without progression received a fourth nivolumab dose before surgery.

The method was immunoSEQ multiplex PCR; TCRdb's version includes in-frame clones alone and lacks a portion of them. Of approximately 37,000 clones in the sample, 85% to 90% were seen once. These oral cavity squamous cell carcinomas were HPV-negative and locally advanced. Trimming shortened V by 11 bases and J by 9 bases, and 17 bases separated the two germline ends. Germline V lookup: CDR1 SGHVS, CDR2 FNYEAQ. The CDR3 extends over 13 amino acids. The sequenced sample was PBMCs, obtained before nivolumab (anti-PD-1) treatment. The chain is built from TRBV7-6 and TRBJ1-6, with a possible D match to TRBD1 (5 bases). This TCR came from a person between 40 and 79 years old with oral cavity squamous cell carcinoma. CDR3 coding DNA: TGTGCCTCGGGGGGTATTTCTCCTTCACCCCTCCACTTT. Translation gives CASGGISPSPLHF.